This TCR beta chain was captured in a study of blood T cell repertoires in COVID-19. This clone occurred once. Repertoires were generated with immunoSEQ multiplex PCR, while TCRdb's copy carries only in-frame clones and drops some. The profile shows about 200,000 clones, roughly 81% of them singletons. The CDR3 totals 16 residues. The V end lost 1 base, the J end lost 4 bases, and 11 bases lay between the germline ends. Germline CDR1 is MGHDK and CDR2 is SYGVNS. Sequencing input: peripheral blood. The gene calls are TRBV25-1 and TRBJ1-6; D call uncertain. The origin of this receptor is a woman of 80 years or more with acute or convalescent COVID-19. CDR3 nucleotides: TGTGCCAGCAGTGAATCGGGAGGAAGTTATAATTCACCCCTCCACTTT. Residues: CASSESGGSYNSPLHF.